The 16 T cell receptor beta chains below come from one sample, sequenced in a study of PD-1 blockade in classical Hodgkin lymphoma. Time point in this sample: cycle 4 day 1 (C4D1), after 5 to 7 weeks of nivolumab. There was relapse after autologous stem cell transplantation in every patient, and there was variation in brentuximab vedotin exposure. Here immunoSEQ multiplex PCR was the method, and the copy in TCRdb shows in-frame clones only, minus some. Of under 80,000 clones in the sample, about 90% were seen once. The sample was peripheral blood mononuclear cells (PBMCs), taken before the fourth cycle of nivolumab. The receptors stem from a human donor with classical Hodgkin lymphoma.

The chain carries TRBV5-1 and TRBJ2-2, with unresolved D. The CDR3 runs 14 residues. CDR1 is SGHRS and CDR2 is YFSETQ in the germline V gene. V dropped 6 bases and J dropped 6 bases, with 15 bases sitting between them. Here the CDR3 DNA reads TGCGCCAGCACTTCCTCGGGCTTCCCCGGGGAGCTGTTTTTT. It translates to CASTSSGFPGELFF. Based on the CDR3 plus reference TRBV5-1 and TRBJ2-2, the full variable domain is KAGVTQTPRYLIKTRGQQVTLSCSPISGHRSVSWYQQTPGQGLQFLFEYFSETQRNKGNFPGRFSGRQFSNSRSEMNVSTLELGDSALYLCASTSSGFPGELFFGEGSRLTVL.

The chain is built from TRBV10-1 and TRBJ1-3, with D uncertain. Germline CDR1 reads WNHNN; CDR2 reads SYGVQD (reference sequence). V lost 0 bases and J 0 bases, leaving 9 bases between the germline ends. The CDR3 is 16 amino acids. CDR3 sequence: CASSESFESSGNTIYF. In nucleotides, the CDR3 is TGCGCCAGCAGTGAGTCCTTCGAGAGCTCTGGAAACACCATATATTTT.

The chain carries TRBV7-9 and TRBJ1-4; D is undetermined. CDR3 length: 13 amino acids. The V and J ends lost 1 base and 7 bases respectively, with 7 bases between them. Looked up from germline, CDR1 is SEHNR and CDR2 is FQNEAQ (reference sequence). The CDR3 DNA is TGTGCCAGCAGCTTAGGGTCCCTTGAAAAACTGTTTTTT. This sequence encodes CASSLGSLEKLFF.

Only a few counts were recorded for this clone. The rearrangement uses TRBV4-1 and TRBJ1-1; 8 bases are a match to TRBD1. The junction had 12 bases not matched to a gene; V was cut back by 3 bases and J by 6 bases. The CDR3 consists of 16 residues. Germline V CDR1 and CDR2: MGHRA, YSYEKL. This chain's CDR3 is CASSQDPGQARPEAFF. CDR3 DNA sequence: TGCGCCAGCAGCCAGGACCCGGGACAGGCTAGGCCTGAAGCTTTCTTT.

V is TRBV6-1 and J is TRBJ2-1, with 14 bases fitting TRBD2. The junction had 4 bases not matched to a gene; V was cut back by 4 bases and J by 5 bases. CDR1 and CDR2 from the germline V gene are MNHNS and SASEGT. The CDR3 has 16 residues. In DNA, the CDR3 is TGTGCCAGCAGTGTTTGGGGACTAGCGGGGGACAATGAGCAGTTCTTC. Protein sequence: CASSVWGLAGDNEQFF.

The gene calls are TRBV5-1 and TRBJ2-6, with D perhaps TRBD1 (5 bases). V was shortened by 5 bases and J by 2 bases, with 8 bases between the two germline ends. The germline CDR1 and CDR2 sequences are SGHRS and YFSETQ. The CDR3 is 14 residues long. The CDR3 DNA is TGCGCCAGCAGTGAAGGGGCTGGGGCCAACGTCCTGACTTTC. It encodes CASSEGAGANVLTF.

This clone came up a few times. The V call is TRBV7-7, the J call TRBJ2-3; D gene uncertain. V dropped 1 base and J dropped 6 bases, with 14 bases sitting between them. CDR3 length equals 15 residues. Germline V gene sequence: CDR1 SSHAT, CDR2 FNYEAQ (reference sequence). The CDR3 bases are TGTGCCAGCAGCTTAGGCATCTCATCCGGGGATACGCAGTATTTT. Protein: CASSLGISSGDTQYF.

The V gene is TRBV6-6, the J gene TRBJ1-3; possible D gene TRBD1, 5 bases. Trimming cost V 10 bases and J 4 bases, with 20 bases left between them. The germline V gene has CDR1 MNHNY and CDR2 SVGAGI (reference sequence). The CDR3 totals 15 residues. The CDR3 DNA follows: TGTGCCACCGGCGCCCGGGGCCAGAGGGGAAACACCATATATTTT. Amino acid sequence: CATGARGQRGNTIYF.

The J gene is TRBJ1-1, the V gene TRBV27, with D hard to call. The V end lost 0 bases, the J end lost 1 base, and 6 bases lay between the germline ends. Germline CDR1 is MNHEY and CDR2 is SMNVEV (reference sequence). The CDR3 is made up of 14 amino acids. The CDR3 nucleotides are TGTGCCAGCAGTTTATCTTGGGGGAACACTGAAGCTTTCTTT. Protein sequence: CASSLSWGNTEAFF.

This clone has a single count. The chain couples TRBV5-1 to TRBJ2-6; D call uncertain. Germline CDR1 reads SGHRS; CDR2 reads YFSETQ. The CDR3 sequence is 16 residues long. The germline V and J ends were trimmed by 0 bases and 2 bases, with 9 bases remaining between them. The CDR3 protein is CASSLDVRPGANVLTF. The CDR3, as DNA: TGCGCCAGCAGCTTGGATGTGAGACCTGGGGCCAACGTCCTGACTTTC.

Points on this clone: The sample contains more than one DNA sequence encoding this CDR3. The chain recombines TRBV5-1 with TRBJ1-4; D gene ambiguous. V was trimmed by 2 bases and J by 1 base, leaving 6 bases between them. This CDR3 has 14 residues. The V gene's germline CDR1 is SGHRS and CDR2 YFSETQ. The CDR3 here is CASSFVGTNEKLFF. The DNA of the CDR3 is TGCGCCAGCAGCTTTGTAGGAACTAATGAAAAACTGTTTTTT.

This chain joins TRBV19 and TRBJ1-4, with D tentatively TRBD1 (6 bases). V was shortened by 6 bases and J by 7 bases, with 15 bases between the two germline ends. The CDR3 runs to 14 residues. Germline V lookup: CDR1 LNHDA, CDR2 SQIVND (reference sequence). The CDR3 reads CASSFGGRGEKLFF. The CDR3 DNA reads as TGTGCCAGTAGCTTCGGGGGGCGCGGTGAAAAACTGTTTTTT.

The chain combines TRBV4-1 with TRBJ2-3; TRBD1 or TRBD2 may be the D gene (6 bases each). Germline CDR1 MGHRA, CDR2 YSYEKL. The CDR3 loop spans 19 amino acids. The V end lost 0 bases, the J end lost 2 bases, and 21 bases lay between the germline ends. As DNA, the CDR3 is TGCGCCAGCAGCCAAGAGGGGGCTTCGGGACTCTGGAACACAGATACGCAGTATTTT. As protein: CASSQEGASGLWNTDTQYF.

The V call is TRBV7-9, the J call TRBJ2-3; D is uncertain. With 5 bases removed from V and 6 bases from J, the gap between germline ends came to 9 bases. Germline-derived CDR1 and CDR2 are SEHNR and FQNEAQ (reference sequence). CDR3 length equals 12 residues. The CDR3 sequence is CASSALGDTQYF. The CDR3 DNA follows: TGTGCCAGCAGCGCACTGGGGGATACGCAGTATTTT. Supplemented by reference TRBV7-9 and TRBJ2-3, the full variable domain reads DTGVSQNPRHKITKRGQNVTFRCDPISEHNRLYWYRQTLGQGPEFLTYFQNEAQLEKSRLLSDRFSAERPKGSFSTLEIQRTEQGDSAMYLCASSALGDTQYFGPGTRLTVL.

V and J are TRBV5-1 and TRBJ2-7, with D maybe TRBD2 (6 bases). The CDR3 is made up of 15 amino acids. V lost 4 bases and J lost 7, with 21 bases in between. Germline V CDR1 and CDR2: SGHRS, YFSETQ. CDR3 nucleotide sequence: TGCGCCAGCAGCACGGGACTCCAAACAGTGTGGGAGCAGTACTTC. Translation gives CASSTGLQTVWEQYF.

This rearrangement joins TRBV30 to TRBJ1-2; 10 positions match TRBD1. V trimming: 4 bases; J trimming: 8 bases; junction bases outside the gene matches: 7. Germline V gene data show CDR1 as GTSNPN and CDR2 as SVGIG (reference sequence). The CDR3 consists of 13 residues. The DNA for the CDR3 is TGTGCCTGGAAGGGACAGGGGTTTGACGGCTACACCTTC. Translated, it gives CAWKGQGFDGYTF.